Here is one T cell receptor beta chain with its context. Seattle participants joined during active infection and were tracked over time. Original data processing: Nucleated cell counts were estimated from reference gene primer amplification. Sequencing used immunoSEQ multiplex PCR; TCRdb keeps in-frame clones, though not all of them. V, J and clone size were drawn from that table, and D and trimming were deduced from the DNA. The sample records roughly 440,000 clones, 88% being singletons. CDR1 is MNHEY and CDR2 is SVGAGI in the germline V gene. CDR3 length: 14 residues. V shed 6 bases and J shed 0 bases, with 9 bases lying between them. These data come from a study of blood T cell repertoires in COVID-19. As for the study in general: Samples came from the United States, Italy and Spain, spanning acute and convalescent COVID-19. PBMCs, B-cell-depleted T cells, or T cells were the source of the cDNA or gDNA that made up the material.

Material: peripheral blood. The TCR comes from a woman between 50 and 59 years old with COVID-19, enrolled during active disease. The V and J genes are TRBV6-5 and TRBJ1-3, with D possibly TRBD1 on 5 matching bases. CDR3: CASSDSSSGNTIYF. The CDR3 coding sequence is TGTGCCAGCAGCGACAGCAGCTCTGGAAACACCATATATTTT.